These T cell receptor beta chains were read from a single sample in a study of cytomegalovirus exposure and HLA in healthy donors. This table comes from immunoSEQ multiplex PCR, and its TCRdb copy is limited to in-frame clones, with some not included. The sample shows 150,000 or so clones, roughly 72% of them seen only once. Sequencing input: PBMCs. The receptors shown here come from a man aged 40-49 years in good health and CMV-seropositive. Each CDR3 is given with its conserved first and last residue. Each record gives: CDR3 length, V gene, clone size, D gene, J gene, CDR3 DNA, CDR3 protein. A D gene is named only where the DNA matches it firmly. Where a row states a size, it is once, few, many or the class of an expanded clone; other rows omit it.

>18|TRBV4-2|.|TRBD1|TRBJ2-4
TGTGCCAGCAGCCCGAAGAAGAGGGGGCCAGGCATTGAAAACATTCAGTACTTC
CASSPKKRGPGIENIQYF
>17|TRBV4-2|.|TRBD1|TRBJ1-3
TGTGCCAGCAGCCAAGACATCTCGGGACAGGGGGGAAACACCATATATTTT
CASSQDISGQGGNTIYF
>14|TRBV6-5|.|.|TRBJ2-2
TGTGCCAGCACCCCCATGAGGGACACCGGGGAGCTGTTTTTT
CASTPMRDTGELFF
>14|TRBV6-4|.|.|TRBJ1-1
TGTGCCAGCAGTGCAGGCGGCAGGGACACTGAAGCTTTCTTT
CASSAGGRDTEAFF
>14|TRBV5-6|.|.|TRBJ1-2
TGTGCCAGCAGCTTTACAGGGATCCTCTATGGCTACACCTTC
CASSFTGILYGYTF
>12|TRBV21-1|.|.|TRBJ2-7
TGTGCCACCCGGCAGGGTAACTACGAGCAGTACTTC
CATRQGNYEQYF
>11|TRBV7-9|.|.|TRBJ2-1
TGTGCCAGCAGCCCGAGCAATGAGCAGTTCTTC
CASSPSNEQFF
>16|TRBV5-1|few|TRBD1|TRBJ1-1
TGCGCCAGCAGCTCAGCCGGGACAGGGTTGAACACTGAAGCTTTCTTT
CASSSAGTGLNTEAFF
>12|TRBV7-2|.|.|TRBJ1-2
TGTGCCAGCAGCTTGGGGCCTTATGGCTACACCTTC
CASSLGPYGYTF
>16|TRBV29-1|.|TRBD1|TRBJ2-1
TGCAGCGTCCCGTTGGGTTCCACGGGACAGTCTAATGAGCAGTTCTTC
CSVPLGSTGQSNEQFF
>15|TRBV5-1|.|TRBD1|TRBJ1-2
TGCGCCAGCAGCTTGGACAGGGGGGTTGGTTATGGCTACACCTTC
CASSLDRGVGYGYTF
>15|TRBV7-2|.|.|TRBJ2-5
TGTGCCAGCAGCTTACCCTATCCTCAAGAGGTGGCCCAGTACTTC
CASSLPYPQEVAQYF
>16|TRBV4-1|.|.|TRBJ1-1
TGCGCCAGCAGCCACCGTGGCGGATCATTGAACACTGAAGCTTTCTTT
CASSHRGGSLNTEAFF
>14|TRBV13|.|TRBD1|TRBJ1-1
TGTGCCAGCAGCTTGGGACAGGGAGGCACTGAAGCTTTCTTT
CASSLGQGGTEAFF
>15|TRBV2|.|TRBD1|TRBJ1-2
TGTGCCAGCAGTGAGGGACAGGCCGTTAACTATGGCTACACCTTC
CASSEGQAVNYGYTF
>15|TRBV28|once|TRBD2|TRBJ2-7
TGTGCCAGCTGCAGCAGCGGGGGGTCTTCCTACGAGCAGTACTTC
CASCSSGGSSYEQYF
>16|TRBV9|.|TRBD2|TRBJ2-3
TGTGCCAGCAGCGTAGGACTAGCGGGGGCGGAGGATACGCAGTATTTT
CASSVGLAGAEDTQYF
>13|TRBV5-1|.|.|TRBJ2-5
TGCGCCAGCAGCTCGACAGAGAAGGAGACCCAGTACTTC
CASSSTEKETQYF
>14|TRBV6-5|.|.|TRBJ1-3
TGTGCCAGCACTGACTGGGTATCTGGAAACACCATATATTTT
CASTDWVSGNTIYF
>12|TRBV2|.|TRBD1|TRBJ1-2
TGTGCCAGCAGTGAGGACAGGGATGGCTACACCTTC
CASSEDRDGYTF
>16|TRBV2|.|TRBD1|TRBJ2-7
TGTGCCAGCAGTGAAGCGGGACAGGGTAGGGGTTACGAGCAGTACTTC
CASSEAGQGRGYEQYF
>14|TRBV5-1|.|.|TRBJ1-1
TGCGCCAGCAGCTGGGGGTGGGGGGACACTGAAGCTTTCTTT
CASSWGWGDTEAFF
>12|TRBV19|.|.|TRBJ2-2
TGTGCCAGTAGTCAGAACACCGGGGAGCTGTTTTTT
CASSQNTGELFF
>12|TRBV29-1|.|TRBD1|TRBJ1-2
TGCAGCGTTGAACCGGGACAGGGTATTTCCACCTTC
CSVEPGQGISTF
>16|TRBV19|.|.|TRBJ2-2
TGTGCCAGTAGTATCCGGAGGAGGGAGGACACCGGGGAGCTGTTTTTT
CASSIRRREDTGELFF
>14|TRBV6-6|.|TRBD1|TRBJ1-2
TGTGCCAGCAGCCCGGACAGGGGGCGATTTGGCTACACCTTC
CASSPDRGRFGYTF
>14|TRBV11-2|.|.|TRBJ2-3
TGTGCCAGCAGCTTTGGGGGGGGCCGGGATACGCAGTATTTT
CASSFGGGRDTQYF
>11|TRBV7-8|.|.|TRBJ2-7
TGTGCCAGCAGCCCCTTATACGAGCAGTACTTC
CASSPLYEQYF
>16|TRBV5-4|.|TRBD2|TRBJ2-7
TGTGCCAGCAGCTCCGGGACTAGCCGGGCTAGCTACGAGCAGTACTTC
CASSSGTSRASYEQYF
>18|TRBV5-4|.|TRBD1|TRBJ1-4
TGTGCCAGCAGCCCGGACAGGGGCCCAAATCGAACTAATGAAAAACTGTTTTTT
CASSPDRGPNRTNEKLFF
>14|TRBV18|.|TRBD1|TRBJ1-5
TGTGCCAGCTCACCAGAGACAGGGCCCCAGCCCCAGCATTTT
CASSPETGPQPQHF
>15|TRBV13|.|.|TRBJ2-7
TGTGCCAGCAGCTACAACAGGGATAGCAAGTACGAGCAGTACTTC
CASSYNRDSKYEQYF
>16|TRBV7-4|.|.|TRBJ1-5
TGTGCCAGCAGCTTAAGGGGCCCCGCTGATTATCAGCCCCAGCATTTT
CASSLRGPADYQPQHF
>15|TRBV7-2|.|TRBD1|TRBJ2-1
TGTGCCAGCAGCTTTATCCGGGGGACAGGGGATGAGCAGTTCTTC
CASSFIRGTGDEQFF
>13|TRBV6-6|once|.|TRBJ2-5
TGTGCCAGCAGTAGGGACTACCAAGAGACCCAGTACTTC
CASSRDYQETQYF
>15|TRBV5-7|.|TRBD1|TRBJ2-5
TGTGCCAGCAGCTTGGTCCGGACAGGGCGTGGAGAGCAGTACTTC
CASSLVRTGRGEQYF
>15|TRBV19|.|.|TRBJ1-6
TGTGCCAGTAGCTGGAGCGGATCCTCTAATTCACCCCTCCACTTT
CASSWSGSSNSPLHF
>17|TRBV14|.|.|TRBJ2-5
TGTGCCAGCAGCCAAGTGGGGTTCACAGGGTTCGGTGAGACCCAGTACTTC
CASSQVGFTGFGETQYF
>15|TRBV7-9|.|.|TRBJ2-7
TGTGCCAGCAGCTTAGCGGATTTTGGGCTTTACGAGCAGTACTTC
CASSLADFGLYEQYF
>14|TRBV7-8|.|TRBD2|TRBJ2-5
TGTGCCAGCAGCTCGGGACTAGAGCAAGAGACCCAGTACTTC
CASSSGLEQETQYF
>16|TRBV18|.|.|TRBJ1-3
TGTGCCAGCTCACCACCGGTTCTCTCGGGAGGAAACACCATATATTTT
CASSPPVLSGGNTIYF
>14|TRBV5-8|.|.|TRBJ2-7
TGTGCCAGCAGCCCGGAGGGGGGGCTTCGCGAGCAGTACTTC
CASSPEGGLREQYF
>16|TRBV2|.|TRBD2|TRBJ2-7
TGTGCCAGCAGTGAAGCCCTAGCGGGGGGGACTACGGAGCAGTACTTC
CASSEALAGGTTEQYF
>17|TRBV10-3|.|TRBD2|TRBJ2-5
TGTGCCATCAGTGAGTCTAGACTAGCGGGGGAAAAAGAGACCCAGTACTTC
CAISESRLAGEKETQYF
>14|TRBV19|.|TRBD1|TRBJ1-1
TGTGCCAGTAGTAGACAGGGAAAGACCCATGAAGCTTTCTTT
CASSRQGKTHEAFF
>15|TRBV2|.|TRBD1|TRBJ1-3
TGTGCCAGCAGTCCGACGACAGGGAGTGGAAACACCATATATTTT
CASSPTTGSGNTIYF
>13|TRBV6-1|.|.|TRBJ1-5
TGTGCCAGCAGCCAGGAACCCCCTCAGCCCCAGCATTTT
CASSQEPPQPQHF
>14|TRBV6-1|.|.|TRBJ1-5
TGTGCCAGCAGTGGACAGCATAGCAATCAGCCCCAGCATTTT
CASSGQHSNQPQHF